One and the same sample provided the 30 T cell receptor beta chains below, sequenced in a study of cytomegalovirus exposure and HLA in healthy donors. The PCR was carried out with 60 Vbeta primers and 13 Jbeta primers. Method: immunoSEQ multiplex PCR; TCRdb's copy keeps in-frame clones and lacks some. The sample contains 95,000 to 150,000 clones, about 86% of which appear only once. The specimen was PBMCs. The origin of the receptors is a woman aged 40-49 years in good health and CMV-seronegative.

V gene TRBV5-6 combines with J gene TRBJ2-7; 10 bases map to TRBD2. V was pared by 1 base and J by 2 bases, with 3 bases of the junction left unmatched. This CDR3 contains 15 residues. The V gene's germline CDR1 is SGHDT and CDR2 YYEEEE. The CDR3 region is CASSLKRGGAYEQYF. The CDR3 coding sequence is TGTGCCAGCAGCTTGAAGCGGGGGGGAGCCTACGAGCAGTACTTC.

This chain links TRBV2 with TRBJ2-5; 12 positions match TRBD2. The J call is uncertain, as TRBJ2-7 better fits the DNA end. The CDR3 contains 15 residues. Germline V lookup: CDR1 SNHLY, CDR2 FYNNEI. The CDR3 region is CASSELAGGPYEQYF. CDR3 in DNA: TGTGCCAGCAGTGAACTAGCGGGGGGGCCCTACGAGCAGTACTTC.

This clone was recorded once. The rearrangement links TRBV2 to TRBJ2-1; D is possibly TRBD1 (6 bases). V lost 3 bases, J lost 10 bases, and 13 bases lay in between. CDR3 size: 13 residues. Germline CDR1 is SNHLY and CDR2 is FYNNEI. In DNA form, the CDR3 reads TGTGCCAGCAGTGATGTGGTAGGGGGAGAGCAGTTCTTC. The encoded protein is CASSDVVGGEQFF.

V is TRBV7-2 and J is TRBJ1-1; D is unresolved. V lost 3 bases to trimming and J lost 1 base, with 9 bases between them. Germline lookup yields CDR1 SGHTA and CDR2 FQGNSA. There are 14 residues in the CDR3. CDR3 sequence reads: CASSFRRSNTEAFF. CDR3 sequence (DNA): TGTGCCAGCAGCTTCCGTCGGTCGAACACTGAAGCTTTCTTT.

The V call is TRBV23-1, the J call TRBJ1-5; D not resolved. TRBV23-1 falls under the ORF class, with uncertain function. The length of the CDR3 is 13 residues. Between the trimmed V and J ends, which lost 6 bases and 3 bases, there was a span of 9 bases. DNA for the CDR3: TGCGCCAGCAGCTACCCTATCAATCAGCCCCAGCATTTT. Protein product: CASSYPINQPQHF.

The CDR3: CASTLRGGDGYTF. CDR3 sequence (DNA): TGTGCCAGCACCCTGAGGGGGGGGGATGGCTACACCTTC. The V call is TRBV5-6, the J call TRBJ1-2; D perhaps matches TRBD1 (6 bases). CDR1 and CDR2 from the germline V gene are SGHDT and YYEEEE. V was shortened by 6 bases and J by 6 bases, with 15 bases between the two germline ends. CDR3 size: 13 residues.

The chain is built from TRBV7-9 and TRBJ1-1, with D uncertain. Germline-derived CDR1 and CDR2 are SEHNR and FQNEAQ (reference sequence). V was pared by 4 bases and J by 6 bases, with 12 bases between. This CDR3 comprises 13 residues. CDR3 bases: TGTGCCAGCAGCTCCGAAACCGGTTCTGAAGCTTTCTTT. Translating it yields CASSSETGSEAFF. The complete variable domain, with remaining parts taken from reference TRBV7-9 and TRBJ1-1, reads DTGVSQNPRHKITKRGQNVTFRCDPISEHNRLYWYRQTLGQGPEFLTYFQNEAQLEKSRLLSDRFSAERPKGSFSTLEIQRTEQGDSAMYLCASSSETGSEAFFGQGTRLTVV.

The chain is built from TRBV10-2 and TRBJ2-7; the match to TRBD1 covers 11 bases. Trimming removed 8 bases from V and 6 bases from J; junction bases left unmatched: 12. CDR1 is WSHSY and CDR2 is SAAADI in the germline V gene. CDR3 size: 15 residues. The CDR3: CASHGMDRGLGEQYF. CDR3 coding DNA: TGCGCCAGCCATGGTATGGACAGGGGGCTAGGCGAGCAGTACTTC.

With respect to this clone: One end of the junction fails to match germline, which may point to a read error. The CDR3 is CSSSLEGANTEAFF. CDR3 sequence (DNA): TGTTCCAGCAGCTTAGAGGGGGCGAACACTGAAGCTTTCTTT. The chain joins TRBV7-9 to TRBJ1-1, with TRBD1 matching 7 bases. CDR1 is SEHNR, CDR2 FQNEAQ, per germline (reference sequence). The CDR3 extends over 14 amino acids.

The V call is TRBV19, the J call TRBJ2-7; D is perhaps TRBD2 (5 bases). The CDR3 has 13 residues. The ends were cut back, 5 bases at V and 0 bases at J, with 8 bases in the middle. Per germline, CDR1 LNHDA and CDR2 SQIVND (reference sequence). CDR3 DNA: TGTGCCAGTAGTGTCGGGATCTCCTACGAGCAGTACTTC. Encoded protein: CASSVGISYEQYF.

The V call is TRBV5-6, the J call TRBJ2-2; no definite D call. The ends were cut back, 1 base at V and 3 bases at J, with 7 bases in the middle. Germline V gives CDR1 SGHDT, CDR2 YYEEEE. The CDR3 is 14 residues long. The CDR3 nucleotides are TGTGCCAGCAGCTTGCGAGGATACACCGGGGAGCTGTTTTTT. Encoded protein: CASSLRGYTGELFF. Full variable domain (missing parts from reference TRBV5-6 and TRBJ2-2): DAGVTQSPTHLIKTRGQQVTLRCSPKSGHDTVSWYQQALGQGPQFIFQYYEEEERQRGNFPDRFSGHQFPNYSSELNVNALLLGDSALYLCASSLRGYTGELFFGEGSRLTVL.

The CDR3: CASSGRRDRDPGELFF. In DNA form, the CDR3 reads TGCGCCAGCAGTGGCCGCCGGGACAGGGACCCCGGGGAGCTGTTTTTT. The V call is TRBV10-2, the J call TRBJ2-2; 9 nucleotides match TRBD1. Germline loops: CDR1 WSHSY, CDR2 SAAADI. There are 16 residues in the CDR3. After removal of 4 bases from V and 6 bases from J, the junction contained 9 bases not matched to a gene.

This sequence joins TRBV6-1 and TRBJ1-6; 9 bases map to TRBD1. Germline CDR1 and CDR2: MNHNS and SASEGT. This CDR3 is 16 amino acids long. The V gene end was trimmed by 3 bases and the J gene end by 3 bases; junction bases not matched to a gene: 3. CDR3 DNA sequence: TGTGCCAGCAGTGAGTCGGACAGGGGCTATAATTCACCCCTCCACTTT. This translates into CASSESDRGYNSPLHF.

J is TRBJ2-2 and V is TRBV5-1; D is uncertain. CDR1 is SGHRS, CDR2 YFSETQ, per germline. The CDR3 loop spans 14 amino acids. The germline V and J ends were trimmed by 0 bases and 4 bases, with 7 bases remaining between them. Written as DNA, the CDR3 is TGCGCCAGCAGCTTGGAGGCGGTCACCGGGGAGCTGTTTTTT. It yields the protein CASSLEAVTGELFF.

The V and J genes are TRBV5-6 and TRBJ2-5, with 10 bases identical to TRBD2. The DNA end lines up better with TRBJ2-7; the J call may be wrong. The CDR3 length is 15 residues. CDR1 and CDR2 from the germline V gene are SGHDT and YYEEEE. CDR3 coding DNA: TGTGCCAGCCACGAGGGGCTAGCGGGGGTCTACGAGCAGTACTTC. Its protein is CASHEGLAGVYEQYF.

The genes are TRBV25-1 and TRBJ1-4; no firm D call. Trimming left V 1 base short and J 4 bases short, with 10 bases between. The CDR3 has 15 amino acids. Germline V lookup: CDR1 MGHDK, CDR2 SYGVNS. DNA of the CDR3: TGTGCCAGCAGTGAATTCCAGGAACGTAATGAAAAACTGTTTTTT. Translating it yields CASSEFQERNEKLFF.

The chain is built from TRBV18 and TRBJ2-2, with D possibly matching TRBD1 (6 bases). This CDR3 is 16 amino acids long. Germline loops: CDR1 KGHSH, CDR2 LQKENI. The V and J ends lost 6 bases and 0 bases respectively, with 14 bases between them. CDR3 residues: CASSGAGRSNTGELFF. CDR3 nucleotides: TGTGCCAGCTCGGGGGCCGGACGGTCGAACACCGGGGAGCTGTTTTTT.

Comments on this clone: One end of the junction does not line up with germline, which may come from a read error. The chain carries TRBV7-2 and TRBJ2-1; D gene ambiguous. CDR3 length: 12 residues. Per germline, CDR1 SGHTA and CDR2 FQGNSA. This chain's CDR3 is CASRLDSNEQFF. CDR3 coding DNA: TGTGCCAGCAGATTAGACTCCAATGAGCAGTTCTTC.

This clone was detected only a few times. The chain uses TRBV5-1 and TRBJ2-1; tentatively, D is TRBD2 (6 bases). Germline V gene data show CDR1 as SGHRS and CDR2 as YFSETQ. Trimming cost V 0 bases and J 5 bases, with 15 bases left between them. The CDR3 is 16 amino acids. For the CDR3, the DNA is TGCGCCAGCAGCTTGGAAGGAGGGCGGGGCGACAATGAGCAGTTCTTC. Amino acid sequence: CASSLEGGRGDNEQFF.

This chain connects TRBV5-4 to TRBJ2-1, with TRBD2 matching over 16 bases. V trimming: 4 bases; J trimming: 8 bases; junction bases outside the gene matches: 3. This CDR3 comprises 15 residues. Germline CDR1 and CDR2: SGHNT and YYREEE (reference sequence). This CDR3 reads CASSHGTSGRDEQFF. For the CDR3, the DNA is TGTGCCAGCAGCCATGGGACTAGCGGGAGGGATGAGCAGTTCTTC. Complete variable domain (other parts from reference TRBV5-4 and TRBJ2-1): ETGVTQSPTHLIKTRGQQVTLRCSSQSGHNTVSWYQQALGQGPQFIFQYYREEENGRGNFPPRFSGLQFPNYSSELNVNALELDDSALYLCASSHGTSGRDEQFFGPGTRLTVL.

In DNA form, the CDR3 reads TGTGCCTGGAGTACCGGGACTACGAGTGCGTTTGAGCAGTTCTTC. Protein product: CAWSTGTTSAFEQFF. The chain has TRBV30 and TRBJ2-1; 7 nucleotides line up with TRBD2. Germline CDR1 GTSNPN, CDR2 SVGIG (reference sequence). V lost 2 bases to trimming and J lost 9 bases; unmatched junction nucleotides: 13. This CDR3 is 15 amino acids long.

The chain has TRBV7-8 and TRBJ2-2, with TRBD2 matching 10 bases. The CDR3 has 17 amino acids. Trimming cost V 3 bases and J 8 bases; bases outside gene matches: 12. The germline CDR1 and CDR2 sequences are SGHVS and FQNEAQ. For the CDR3, the DNA is TGTGCCAGCAGCTTCCCAATTGCGGCTAGCGGGAGTGGGGAGCTGTTTTTT. The encoded protein is CASSFPIAASGSGELFF.

This CDR3 reads CASSYLGFPGTEAFF. The CDR3 DNA follows: TGTGCCAGCAGTTACTTAGGATTCCCGGGCACTGAAGCTTTCTTT. The chain employs TRBV6-5 and TRBJ1-1; D remains ambiguous. The CDR3 is 15 amino acids. Germline lookup yields CDR1 MNHEY and CDR2 SVGAGI. Trimming cost V 1 base and J 4 bases, with 13 bases left between them.

The rearrangement links TRBV27 to TRBJ2-2, with D perhaps TRBD1 (6 bases). V shed 1 base and J shed 3 bases, with 12 bases lying between them. The CDR3 consists of 16 residues. Per the germline V gene, CDR1 is MNHEY and CDR2 is SMNVEV (reference sequence). CDR3 nucleotides: TGTGCCAGCAGTTTATACGCAGGGGCGGACACCGGGGAGCTGTTTTTT. Its protein is CASSLYAGADTGELFF.

This chain connects TRBV14 to TRBJ1-2, with TRBD1 matching over 9 bases. Per germline, CDR1 SGHDN and CDR2 FVKESK. V lost 8 bases to trimming and J lost 4 bases; unmatched junction nucleotides: 11. CDR3 size: 15 residues. The CDR3 DNA follows: TGTGCCAGCGGGTCTCGGGGACAGGGCATCTATGGCTACACCTTC. Encoded protein: CASGSRGQGIYGYTF.

V gene TRBV6-5 combines with J gene TRBJ2-1; 7 nucleotides agree with TRBD1. The germline V gene has CDR1 MNHEY and CDR2 SVGAGI. V shed 4 bases and J 6 bases; nucleotides not matched to a gene: 6. This CDR3 contains 14 residues. CDR3 residues: CASSLRGQRNEQFF. CDR3 sequence (DNA): TGTGCCAGCAGTTTACGGGGACAGCGCAATGAGCAGTTCTTC.

The rearrangement links TRBV27 to TRBJ2-2; D gene uncertain. The germline V and J ends were trimmed by 8 bases and 2 bases, with 6 bases remaining between them. CDR3 length: 12 amino acids. Per germline, CDR1 MNHEY and CDR2 SMNVEV (reference sequence). The CDR3 bases are TGTGCCAGCGCCAGAAACACCGGGGAGCTGTTTTTT. Translated, it gives CASARNTGELFF.

The chain joins TRBV10-3 to TRBJ1-2; 7 bases map to TRBD1. CDR3 length: 15 residues. V lost 3 bases, J lost 0 bases, and 4 bases stayed unmatched. Germline V gives CDR1 ENHRY, CDR2 SYGVKD. The CDR3 region has the DNA TGTGCCATCAGTGATTTCGGGACAGCTAACTATGGCTACACCTTC. As protein: CAISDFGTANYGYTF.

Only a few counts were recorded for this clone. The rearrangement uses TRBV30 and TRBJ2-7; 7 bases map to TRBD1. Germline V gene lookup returns CDR1 GTSNPN and CDR2 SVGIG (reference sequence). CDR3 length: 12 amino acids. Trimming cost V 6 bases and J 6 bases; bases outside gene matches: 8. The CDR3 DNA reads TGTGCCTGTCAGACAGGGATCACCGAGCAGTACTTC. Encoded protein: CACQTGITEQYF.

The V and J genes are TRBV5-1 and TRBJ1-2; D remains ambiguous. CDR3 length: 15 residues. Germline lookup yields CDR1 SGHRS and CDR2 YFSETQ. Trimming shortened V by 0 bases and J by 3 bases, and 12 bases separated the two germline ends. For the CDR3, the DNA is TGCGCCAGCAGCTTGGATTCGGGTCGGGACTATGGCTACACCTTC. It specifies CASSLDSGRDYGYTF.